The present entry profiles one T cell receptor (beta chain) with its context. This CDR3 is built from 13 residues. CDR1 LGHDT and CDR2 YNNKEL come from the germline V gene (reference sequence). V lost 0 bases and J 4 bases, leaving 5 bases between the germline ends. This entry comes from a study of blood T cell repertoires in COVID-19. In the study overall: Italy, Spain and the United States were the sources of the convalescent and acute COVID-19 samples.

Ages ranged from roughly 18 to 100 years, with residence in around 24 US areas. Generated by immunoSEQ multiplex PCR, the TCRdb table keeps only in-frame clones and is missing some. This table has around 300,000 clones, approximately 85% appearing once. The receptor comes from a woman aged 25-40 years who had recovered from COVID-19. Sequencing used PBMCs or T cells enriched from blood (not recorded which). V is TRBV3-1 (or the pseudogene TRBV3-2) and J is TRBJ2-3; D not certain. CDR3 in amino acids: CASSQDEADTQYF. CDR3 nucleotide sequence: TGTGCCAGCAGCCAAGATGAGGCAGATACGCAGTATTTT.